The text below deals with one T cell receptor (beta chain). The antigen is not known. These data belong to a study of OX40 agonist ivuxolimab in advanced cancers. General observations from the study: The study observed clonal expansion of CD4+ and CD8+ blood T cells by week 6 at 0.1 to 3.0 mg/kg. The study found among the lowest clonal expansion in partial responders at 0.1-3.0 mg/kg. Expanded peripheral T cells had an undetermined antigen specificity.

The CDR3 has 15 amino acids. Between the trimmed V and J ends, which lost 4 bases and 0 bases, there was a span of 12 bases. Germline V lookup: CDR1 KGHSH, CDR2 LQKENI. Libraries were prepared by immunoSEQ multiplex PCR; TCRdb keeps only in-frame clonotypes and omits some of them. This sample has 60,000 or so clones, with about 86% found just once. The rearrangement links TRBV18 to TRBJ1-1, with D possibly matching TRBD1 (5 bases). The receptor's source is an adult with an advanced solid tumor such as melanoma, head and neck, liver or kidney cancer. The input for sequencing was CD4+ or CD8+ T cells sorted from blood, taken in a trial of the OX40 agonist ivuxolimab. CDR3 sequence: CASSLMDTVNTEAFF. CDR3 bases: TGTGCCAGCTCACTCATGGACACAGTGAACACTGAAGCTTTCTTT.